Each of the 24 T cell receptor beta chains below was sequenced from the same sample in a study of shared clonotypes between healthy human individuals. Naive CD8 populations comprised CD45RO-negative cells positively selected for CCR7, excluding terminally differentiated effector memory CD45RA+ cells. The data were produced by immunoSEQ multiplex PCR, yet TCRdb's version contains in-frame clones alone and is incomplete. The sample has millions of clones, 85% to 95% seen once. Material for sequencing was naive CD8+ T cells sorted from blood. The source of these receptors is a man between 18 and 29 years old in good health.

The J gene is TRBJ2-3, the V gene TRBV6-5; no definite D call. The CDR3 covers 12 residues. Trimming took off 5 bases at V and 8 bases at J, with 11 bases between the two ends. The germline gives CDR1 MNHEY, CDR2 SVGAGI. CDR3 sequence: CASSAYAGTQYF. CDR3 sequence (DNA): TGTGCCAGCAGTGCCTATGCCGGTACGCAGTATTTT.

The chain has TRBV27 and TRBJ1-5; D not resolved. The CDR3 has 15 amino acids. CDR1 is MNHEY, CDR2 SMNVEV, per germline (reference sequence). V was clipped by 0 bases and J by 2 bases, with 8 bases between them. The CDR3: CASSLSEWGNQPQHF. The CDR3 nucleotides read TGTGCCAGCAGTTTATCCGAGTGGGGCAATCAGCCCCAGCATTTT.

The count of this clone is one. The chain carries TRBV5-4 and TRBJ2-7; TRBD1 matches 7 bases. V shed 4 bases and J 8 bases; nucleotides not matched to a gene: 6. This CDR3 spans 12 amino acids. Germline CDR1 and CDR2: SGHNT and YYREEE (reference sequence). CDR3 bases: TGTGCCAGCAGCCAAGGGACAGACCAGCAGTACTTC. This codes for CASSQGTDQQYF.

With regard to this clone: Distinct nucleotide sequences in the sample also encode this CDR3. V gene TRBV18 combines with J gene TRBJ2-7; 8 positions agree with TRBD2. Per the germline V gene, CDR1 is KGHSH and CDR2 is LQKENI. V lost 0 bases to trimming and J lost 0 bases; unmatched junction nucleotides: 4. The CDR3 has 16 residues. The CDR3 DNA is TGTGCCAGCTCACCACCGGGGCTAGCGGGCTCCTACGAGCAGTACTTC. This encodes CASSPPGLAGSYEQYF.

CDR3 sequence: CAWSVSGIHTEAFF. In DNA, the CDR3 is TGTGCCTGGAGTGTATCGGGGATCCACACTGAAGCTTTCTTT. This chain joins TRBV30 and TRBJ1-1; D not resolved. This CDR3 has 14 amino acids. Germline V gives CDR1 GTSNPN, CDR2 SVGIG (reference sequence). Trimming cost V 0 bases and J 3 bases, with 11 bases left between them. Filled out from reference TRBV30 and TRBJ1-1, the complete variable domain reads SQTIHQWPATLVQPVGSPLSLECTVEGTSNPNLYWYRQAAGRGLQLLFYSVGIGQISSEVPQNLSASRPQDRQFILSSKKLLLSDSGFYLCAWSVSGIHTEAFFGQGTRLTVV.

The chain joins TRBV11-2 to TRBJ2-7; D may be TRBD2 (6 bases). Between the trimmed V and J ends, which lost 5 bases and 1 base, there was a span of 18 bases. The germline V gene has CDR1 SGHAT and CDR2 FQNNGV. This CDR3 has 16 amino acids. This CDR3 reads CASSLHGGFPSYEQYF. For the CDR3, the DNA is TGTGCCAGCAGCCTCCATGGAGGGTTTCCTTCCTACGAGCAGTACTTC.

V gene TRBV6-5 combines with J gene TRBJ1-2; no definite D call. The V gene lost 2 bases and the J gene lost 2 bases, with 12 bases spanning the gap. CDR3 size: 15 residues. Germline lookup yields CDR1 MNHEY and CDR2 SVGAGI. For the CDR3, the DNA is TGTGCCAGCAGTTACAATCCCCAGTTAAACTATGGCTACACCTTC. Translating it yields CASSYNPQLNYGYTF.

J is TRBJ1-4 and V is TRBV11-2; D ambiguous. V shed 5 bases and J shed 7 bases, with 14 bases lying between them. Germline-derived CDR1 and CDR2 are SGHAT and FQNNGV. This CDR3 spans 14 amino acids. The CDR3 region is CASSPEVAAEKLFF. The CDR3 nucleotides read TGTGCCAGCAGCCCCGAAGTGGCAGCTGAAAAACTGTTTTTT.

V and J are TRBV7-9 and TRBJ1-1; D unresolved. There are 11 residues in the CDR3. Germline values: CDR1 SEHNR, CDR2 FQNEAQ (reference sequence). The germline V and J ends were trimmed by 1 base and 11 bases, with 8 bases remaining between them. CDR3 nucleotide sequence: TGTGCCAGCAGCTTAGATTATATGGCTTTCTTT. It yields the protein CASSLDYMAFF.

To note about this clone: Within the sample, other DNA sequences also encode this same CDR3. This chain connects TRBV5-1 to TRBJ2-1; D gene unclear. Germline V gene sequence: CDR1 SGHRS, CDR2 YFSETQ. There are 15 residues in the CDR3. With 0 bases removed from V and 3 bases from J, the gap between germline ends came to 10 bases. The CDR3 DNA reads TGCGCCAGCAGCTTGGTGGGCGGCATCTACAATGAGCAGTTCTTC. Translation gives CASSLVGGIYNEQFF.

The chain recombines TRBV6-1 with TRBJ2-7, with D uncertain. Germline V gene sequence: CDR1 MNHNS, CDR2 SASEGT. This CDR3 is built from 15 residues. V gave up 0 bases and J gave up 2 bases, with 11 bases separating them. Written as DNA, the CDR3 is TGTGCCAGCAGTGAAGCGATGGCAGCTGCCTACGAGCAGTACTTC. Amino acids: CASSEAMAAAYEQYF.

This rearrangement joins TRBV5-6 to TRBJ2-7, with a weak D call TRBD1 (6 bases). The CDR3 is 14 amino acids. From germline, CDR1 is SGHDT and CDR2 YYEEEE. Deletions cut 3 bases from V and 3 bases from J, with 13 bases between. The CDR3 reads CASSSTGTLYEQYF. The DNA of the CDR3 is TGTGCCAGCAGCTCGACCGGGACACTCTACGAGCAGTACTTC. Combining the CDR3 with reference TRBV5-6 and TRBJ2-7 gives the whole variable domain DAGVTQSPTHLIKTRGQQVTLRCSPKSGHDTVSWYQQALGQGPQFIFQYYEEEERQRGNFPDRFSGHQFPNYSSELNVNALLLGDSALYLCASSSTGTLYEQYFGPGTRLTVT.

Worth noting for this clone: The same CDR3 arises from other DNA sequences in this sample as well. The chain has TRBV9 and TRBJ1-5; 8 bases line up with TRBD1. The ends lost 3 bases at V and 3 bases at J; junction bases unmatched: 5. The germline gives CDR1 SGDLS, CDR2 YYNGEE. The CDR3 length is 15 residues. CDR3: CASSAGQGHNQPQHF. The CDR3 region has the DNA TGTGCCAGCAGCGCCGGACAGGGACACAATCAGCCCCAGCATTTT.

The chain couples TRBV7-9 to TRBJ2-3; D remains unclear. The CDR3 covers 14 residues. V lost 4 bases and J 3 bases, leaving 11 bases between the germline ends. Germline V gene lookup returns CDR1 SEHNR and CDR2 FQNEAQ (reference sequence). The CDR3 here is CASSSQLGTDTQYF. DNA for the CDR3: TGTGCCAGCAGCTCGCAGCTGGGGACAGATACGCAGTATTTT. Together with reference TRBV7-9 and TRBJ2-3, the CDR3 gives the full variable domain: DTGVSQNPRHKITKRGQNVTFRCDPISEHNRLYWYRQTLGQGPEFLTYFQNEAQLEKSRLLSDRFSAERPKGSFSTLEIQRTEQGDSAMYLCASSSQLGTDTQYFGPGTRLTVL.

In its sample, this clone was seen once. The CDR3 sequence is CASSPRTGGLYEQYF. The CDR3 DNA sequence: TGCGCCAGCAGCCCTCGGACAGGGGGTTTATACGAGCAGTACTTC. This chain uses TRBV4-1 with TRBJ2-7; 10 nucleotides line up with TRBD1. CDR1 MGHRA and CDR2 YSYEKL come from the germline V gene. Germline trimming cut 4 bases from V and 4 bases from J; bases unmatched to any gene: 7. The CDR3 is 15 amino acids.

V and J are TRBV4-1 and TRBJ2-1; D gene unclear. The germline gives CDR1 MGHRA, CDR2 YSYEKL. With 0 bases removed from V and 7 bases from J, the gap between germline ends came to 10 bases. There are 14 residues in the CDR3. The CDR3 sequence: CASSQDERGNEQFF. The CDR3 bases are TGCGCCAGCAGCCAAGATGAGCGCGGTAATGAGCAGTTCTTC.

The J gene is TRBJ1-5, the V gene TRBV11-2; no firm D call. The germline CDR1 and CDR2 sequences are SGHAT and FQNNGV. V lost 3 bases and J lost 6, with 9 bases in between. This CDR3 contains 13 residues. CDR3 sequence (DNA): TGTGCCAGCAGCTTCTCCAGTGGTCAGCCCCAGCATTTT. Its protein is CASSFSSGQPQHF.

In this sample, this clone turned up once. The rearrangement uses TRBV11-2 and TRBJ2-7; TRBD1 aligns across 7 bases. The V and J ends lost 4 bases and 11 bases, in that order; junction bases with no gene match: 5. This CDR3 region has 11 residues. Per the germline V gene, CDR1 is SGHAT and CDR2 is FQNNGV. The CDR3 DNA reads TGTGCCAGCAGCTCGGGACAGACGGAGTACTTC. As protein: CASSSGQTEYF.

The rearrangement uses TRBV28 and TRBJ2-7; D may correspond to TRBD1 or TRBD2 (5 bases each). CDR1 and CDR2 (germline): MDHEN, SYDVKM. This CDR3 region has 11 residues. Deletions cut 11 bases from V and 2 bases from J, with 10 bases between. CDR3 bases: TGTGCCTGGGGGTACCCCTACGAGCAGTACTTC. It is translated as CAWGYPYEQYF.

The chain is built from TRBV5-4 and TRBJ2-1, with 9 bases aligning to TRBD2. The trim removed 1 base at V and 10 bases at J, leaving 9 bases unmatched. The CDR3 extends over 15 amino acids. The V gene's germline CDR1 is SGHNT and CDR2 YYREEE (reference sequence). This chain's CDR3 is CASSLWEAGGHEQFF. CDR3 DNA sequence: TGTGCCAGCAGCTTGTGGGAAGCGGGAGGCCACGAGCAGTTCTTC. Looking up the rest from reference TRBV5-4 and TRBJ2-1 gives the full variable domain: ETGVTQSPTHLIKTRGQQVTLRCSSQSGHNTVSWYQQALGQGPQFIFQYYREEENGRGNFPPRFSGLQFPNYSSELNVNALELDDSALYLCASSLWEAGGHEQFFGPGTRLTVL.

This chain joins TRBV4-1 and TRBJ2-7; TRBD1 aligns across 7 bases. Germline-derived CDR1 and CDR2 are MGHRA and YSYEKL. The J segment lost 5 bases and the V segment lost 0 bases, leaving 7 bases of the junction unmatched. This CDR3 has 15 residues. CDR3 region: CASSQDSRGLDEQYF. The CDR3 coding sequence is TGCGCCAGCAGCCAAGATTCGAGGGGGCTTGACGAGCAGTACTTC.

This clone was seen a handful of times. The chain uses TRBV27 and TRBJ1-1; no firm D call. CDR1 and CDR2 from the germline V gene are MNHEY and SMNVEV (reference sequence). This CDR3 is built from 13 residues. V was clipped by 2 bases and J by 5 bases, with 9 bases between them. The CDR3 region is CASSLGVWTEAFF. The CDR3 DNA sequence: TGTGCCAGCAGTTTAGGGGTTTGGACTGAAGCTTTCTTT.

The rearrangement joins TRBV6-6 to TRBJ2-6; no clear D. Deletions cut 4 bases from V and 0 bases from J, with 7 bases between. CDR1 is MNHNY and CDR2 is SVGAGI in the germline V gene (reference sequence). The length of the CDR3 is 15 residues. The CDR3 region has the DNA TGTGCCAGCAGTTTTTACGCCTCTGGGGCCAACGTCCTGACTTTC. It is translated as CASSFYASGANVLTF.

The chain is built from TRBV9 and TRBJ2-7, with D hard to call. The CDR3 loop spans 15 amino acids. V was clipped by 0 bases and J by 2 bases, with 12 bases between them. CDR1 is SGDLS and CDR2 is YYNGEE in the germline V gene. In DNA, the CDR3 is TGTGCCAGCAGCGTAGGGGTAGTGGCTGCCTACGAGCAGTACTTC. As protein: CASSVGVVAAYEQYF. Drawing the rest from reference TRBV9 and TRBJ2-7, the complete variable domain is DSGVTQTPKHLITATGQRVTLRCSPRSGDLSVYWYQQSLDQGLQFLIQYYNGEERAKGNILERFSAQQFPDLHSELNLSSLELGDSALYFCASSVGVVAAYEQYFGPGTRLTVT.